This entry lists 30 T cell receptor beta chains sequenced from one sample in a study of T cell repertoires in cytomegalovirus infection. TCRdb ran MiXCR on the reads and lists one entry per CDR3 protein. The table lists around 340,000 distinct CDR3 sequences, just under 30% of them singletons. Antigens for these TCRs are unknown. Here the sequenced sample was cultured PBMCs, taken from culture after CMV antigen stimulation. Source of these receptors: a human donor in good health (CMV status not recorded). Some clones in this sample may be carry-over from other donors' samples.

This chain uses TRBV6-2 or TRBV6-3 with TRBJ2-3; a possible D gene is TRBD2 (6 bases). Between the trimmed V and J ends, which lost 5 bases and 2 bases, there was a span of 11 bases. The CDR3 extends over 14 amino acids. Germline-derived CDR1 and CDR2 are MNHEY and SVGEGT. CDR3 DNA sequence: TGTGCCAGCAGTCTTACGGGAGTCACAGATACGCAGTATTTT. As protein: CASSLTGVTDTQYF.

V and J are TRBV6-1 and TRBJ1-1, with D unclear. With 6 bases removed from V and 8 bases from J, the gap between germline ends came to 4 bases. The CDR3 has 9 residues. Germline V CDR1 and CDR2: MNHNS, SASEGT. CDR3 loop: CASREEAFF. CDR3 DNA: TGTGCCAGCAGGGAGGAAGCTTTCTTT.

The chain employs TRBV10-2 and TRBJ2-6; D remains unclear. Trimming removed 3 bases at V and 4 bases at J, with 16 bases between. Germline V gene sequence: CDR1 WSHSY, CDR2 SAAADI. The CDR3 is 17 residues long. This CDR3 reads CASSDSGRSTGANVLTF. CDR3 nucleotides: TGCGCCAGCAGTGACTCGGGTCGCTCTACCGGGGCCAACGTCCTGACTTTC.

This clonotype has ten or more counts. This rearrangement joins TRBV5-1 to TRBJ1-5, with 8 bases lining up with TRBD1. This CDR3 comprises 16 residues. Looked up from germline, CDR1 is SGHRS and CDR2 is YFSETQ. With V trimmed by 1 base and J by 3 bases, 6 bases remained unmatched. The CDR3 DNA reads as TGCGCCAGCAGCTTGTCCGGGGACAGGCCCAATCAGCCCCAGCATTTT. It specifies CASSLSGDRPNQPQHF.

This clonotype was seen a few times. This chain links TRBV7-8 with TRBJ1-4; D remains ambiguous. There are 13 residues in the CDR3. V was shortened by 4 bases and J by 3 bases, with 6 bases between the two germline ends. Germline V gene sequence: CDR1 SGHVS, CDR2 FQNEAQ. CDR3 DNA sequence: TGTGCCAGCAGCTCCCGTTCTAATGAAAAACTGTTTTTT. This gives the protein CASSSRSNEKLFF.

This chain uses TRBV5-6 with TRBJ1-1, with TRBD1 identical over 11 bases. CDR3 length: 14 amino acids. The germline CDR1 and CDR2 sequences are SGHDT and YYEEEE. Germline trimming cut 4 bases from V and 6 bases from J; bases unmatched to any gene: 5. The CDR3, as DNA: TGTGCCAGCAGCCCCGGGACAGGGGGGGCTGAAGCTTTCTTT. The encoded protein is CASSPGTGGAEAFF.

The chain combines TRBV7-6 with TRBJ2-3; TRBD2 matches 7 bases. After removal of 5 bases from V and 5 bases from J, the junction contained 1 base not matched to a gene. Germline CDR1 SGHVS, CDR2 FNYEAQ. CDR3 size: 12 residues. DNA of the CDR3: TGTGCCAGCAGCGCGGGGGAAGATACGCAGTATTTT. It is translated as CASSAGEDTQYF. Full variable domain (outside the CDR3, taken from reference TRBV7-6 and TRBJ2-3): GAGVSQSPRYKVTKRGQDVALRCDPISGHVSLYWYRQALGQGPEFLTYFNYEAQQDKSGLPNDRFSAERPEGSISTLTIQRTEQRDSAMYRCASSAGEDTQYFGPGTRLTVL.

In DNA, the CDR3 is TGTGCCAGCAGCTCACACTCATTGGGTAGGGGCAATCAGCCCCAGCATTTT. Residues: CASSSHSLGRGNQPQHF. J is TRBJ1-5 and V is TRBV7-2; D is unclear. Germline values: CDR1 SGHTA, CDR2 FQGNSA. V lost 4 bases and J 2 bases, leaving 18 bases between the germline ends. This CDR3 has 17 residues. Variable domain in full (rest from reference TRBV7-2 and TRBJ1-5): GAGVSQSPSNKVTEKGKDVELRCDPISGHTALYWYRQSLGQGLEFLIYFQGNSAPDKSGLPSDRFSAERTGGSVSTLTIQRTQQEDSAVYLCASSSHSLGRGNQPQHFGDGTRLSIL.

This clonotype turned up a few times. The V and J genes are TRBV7-9 and TRBJ1-3; D remains ambiguous. Trimming left V 1 base short and J 0 bases short, with 10 bases between. The germline CDR1 and CDR2 sequences are SEHNR and FQNEAQ (reference sequence). The length of the CDR3 is 16 residues. CDR3 amino acids: CASSLGNSLSGNTIYF. DNA for the CDR3: TGTGCCAGCAGCTTAGGAAACTCGCTCTCTGGAAACACCATATATTTT.

J is TRBJ1-5 and V is TRBV7-8, with D maybe TRBD1 (5 bases). Germline lookup yields CDR1 SGHVS and CDR2 FQNEAQ. The V gene lost 1 base and the J gene lost 5 bases, with 12 bases spanning the gap. The CDR3 contains 15 residues. CDR3 sequence: CASSLGSGRDQPQHF. The CDR3 bases are TGTGCCAGCAGCTTAGGGTCAGGGCGGGATCAGCCCCAGCATTTT. Complete variable domain (other parts from reference TRBV7-8 and TRBJ1-5): GAGVSQSPRYKVAKRGQDVALRCDPISGHVSLFWYQQALGQGPEFLTYFQNEAQLDKSGLPSDRFFAERPEGSVSTLKIQRTQQEDSAVYLCASSLGSGRDQPQHFGDGTRLSIL.

This clonotype was counted a few times. The chain combines TRBV27 with TRBJ1-2; no clear D. V lost 5 bases, J lost 0 bases, and 16 bases lay in between. Germline lookup yields CDR1 MNHEY and CDR2 SMNVEV (reference sequence). This CDR3 has 16 amino acids. DNA for the CDR3: TGTGCCAGCAGTCTTCGTCCTACTGTAGCTAACTATGGCTACACCTTC. This codes for CASSLRPTVANYGYTF.

The V gene is TRBV20-1, the J gene TRBJ2-5; D unclear. Germline CDR1 and CDR2: DFQATT and SNEGSKA (reference sequence). The CDR3 runs 12 residues. Trimming cost V 4 bases and J 0 bases, with 6 bases left between them. CDR3 in DNA: TGCAGTGCTACAGAAAACCAAGAGACCCAGTACTTC. The encoded protein is CSATENQETQYF.

The CDR3 loop reads CAISERKDGFYGYTF. The CDR3 bases are TGTGCCATCAGTGAGAGAAAAGACGGCTTCTATGGCTACACCTTC. The genes are TRBV10-3 and TRBJ1-2; D call uncertain. Trimming took off 2 bases at V and 4 bases at J, with 14 bases between the two ends. This CDR3 has 15 residues. CDR1 is ENHRY, CDR2 SYGVKD, per germline.

This clonotype was picked up many times. The chain employs TRBV11-2 and TRBJ2-7; TRBD1 aligns across 7 bases. The J segment lost 9 bases and the V segment lost 1 base, leaving 9 bases of the junction unmatched. CDR1 and CDR2 (germline): SGHAT, FQNNGV. This CDR3 is built from 14 residues. In DNA, the CDR3 is TGTGCCAGCAGCTTAGGACAGGGCCTATGGGGGCAGTACTTC. Translated, it gives CASSLGQGLWGQYF.

This clonotype was seen more than once but under ten times. V and J are TRBV5-4 and TRBJ2-3, with TRBD2 identical over 7 bases. This CDR3 has 16 residues. Germline V gives CDR1 SGHNT, CDR2 YYREEE (reference sequence). After removal of 0 bases from V and 2 bases from J, the junction contained 6 bases not matched to a gene. In DNA, the CDR3 is TGTGCCAGCAGCTTGGGGACTAGTGGCTACACAGATACGCAGTATTTT. The encoded protein is CASSLGTSGYTDTQYF.

The rearrangement uses TRBV6-1 and TRBJ2-7; 9 nucleotides match TRBD1. CDR3 length equals 13 residues. J lost 3 bases, V lost 6 bases, and 3 bases had no gene match. CDR1 is MNHNS, CDR2 SASEGT, per germline. CDR3 in DNA: TGTGCCAGCAGACAGGGGGCAGGCTACGAGCAGTACTTC. This translates into CASRQGAGYEQYF.

This clonotype was seen a handful of times. V is TRBV27 and J is TRBJ1-1; TRBD1 might be the D (6 bases). Deletions cut 2 bases from V and 6 bases from J, with 13 bases between. This CDR3 is built from 14 residues. The germline CDR1 and CDR2 sequences are MNHEY and SMNVEV (reference sequence). This chain's CDR3 is CASSLLGASAEAFF. CDR3 DNA sequence: TGTGCCAGCAGTTTACTGGGGGCCAGCGCTGAAGCTTTCTTT.

The V gene is TRBV27, the J gene TRBJ2-5, with D tentatively TRBD2 (5 bases). Germline loops: CDR1 MNHEY, CDR2 SMNVEV (reference sequence). Trimming stripped 8 bases from V and 2 bases from J, with 15 bases between. The CDR3 totals 14 residues. CDR3 in amino acids: CASRRRRQQETQYF. The CDR3 bases are TGTGCCAGCCGTCGGAGGCGACAACAAGAGACCCAGTACTTC.

This rearrangement joins TRBV14 to TRBJ2-1; a weak D match, TRBD1 (6 bases). Germline V CDR1 and CDR2: SGHDN, FVKESK. The CDR3 runs to 15 residues. V lost 9 bases and J 2 bases, leaving 17 bases between the germline ends. This chain's CDR3 is CASIHRDLPYNEQFF. Here the CDR3 DNA reads TGTGCCAGTATCCACAGGGATCTCCCCTACAATGAGCAGTTCTTC.

Only a few counts were recorded for this clonotype. The chain is built from TRBV6-1 and TRBJ1-1; tentatively, D is TRBD1 (6 bases). This CDR3 is built from 10 residues. CDR1 is MNHNS, CDR2 SASEGT, per germline. In nucleotides, the CDR3 is TGTGCTACAGGGTACACTGAAGCTTTCTTT. Amino acids: CATGYTEAFF.

This rearrangement joins TRBV12-3 or TRBV12-4 to TRBJ2-1, with D possibly TRBD1 on 5 matching bases. The CDR3 runs 14 residues. V was clipped by 3 bases and J by 6 bases, with 12 bases between them. The CDR3 reads CASSFYGQANEQFF. As DNA, the CDR3 is TGTGCCAGCAGTTTTTACGGACAAGCCAATGAGCAGTTCTTC.

V usage is TRBV7-9 and J usage is TRBJ1-2, with D unclear. The CDR3 totals 13 residues. V lost 3 bases and J lost 0, with 5 bases in between. Germline V CDR1 and CDR2: SEHNR, FQNEAQ (reference sequence). CDR3 nucleotides: TGTGCCAGCAGCTTCTCGGCTAACTATGGCTACACCTTC. The encoded protein is CASSFSANYGYTF.

In its sample, this clonotype was seen a few times. The CDR3 is CASSGLAGSYNEQFF. The DNA for the CDR3 is TGTGCCAGCAGCGGACTAGCGGGTTCCTACAATGAGCAGTTCTTC. This chain uses TRBV7-9 with TRBJ2-1, with TRBD2 identical over 11 bases. Losses at the gene ends were 5 bases for V and 1 base for J; bases not matched to a gene: 1. The length of the CDR3 is 15 residues. Germline CDR1 and CDR2: SEHNR and FQNEAQ (reference sequence).

This clonotype came up a few times. The chain has TRBV10-3 and TRBJ2-3, with D hard to call. Germline V gene lookup returns CDR1 ENHRY and CDR2 SYGVKD. The CDR3 length is 12 residues. V was trimmed by 9 bases and J by 0 bases, leaving 7 bases between them. The CDR3 DNA is TGTGCCATTTCCGAGAGCACAGATACGCAGTATTTT. This codes for CAISESTDTQYF.

This clonotype showed up many times. This chain joins TRBV7-2 and TRBJ2-3, with 14 nucleotides matching TRBD2. J was trimmed by 3 bases and V by 5 bases; bases with no gene match: 7. This CDR3 contains 17 residues. Germline-derived CDR1 and CDR2 are SGHTA and FQGNSA. The CDR3 sequence: CASSPETSGGGTDTQYF. The DNA for the CDR3 is TGTGCCAGCAGCCCGGAGACTAGCGGGGGGGGGACAGATACGCAGTATTTT.

Notes on this clonotype: Given a much more abundant clone one base away, this may be a read error. This chain uses TRBV7-8 with TRBJ2-2; TRBD1 or TRBD2 may be the D gene (5 bases each). The CDR3 is 16 residues long. Trimming removed 0 bases at V and 6 bases at J, with 14 bases between. The germline gives CDR1 SGHVS, CDR2 FQNEAQ. The CDR3 bases are TGTGCCAGCAGCTTAGCCGGGGACGGTGGCCCCGGGGAGCTGTTTTTT. It is translated as CASSLAGDGGPGELFF.

This clonotype appeared many times. For the CDR3, the DNA is TGTGCCAGCAGCCCAGCTAGCGGCTCTGGGTCCATGTCGCAGTATTTT. Protein product: CASSPASGSGSMSQYF. The chain has TRBV7-8 and TRBJ2-3; 7 bases agree with TRBD2. V was clipped by 5 bases and J by 10 bases; unmatched bases: 18. Germline CDR1 and CDR2: SGHVS and FQNEAQ. This CDR3 is 16 amino acids long.

This clonotype has only one observation. The rearrangement uses TRBV10-3 and TRBJ1-5; the D gene is possibly TRBD1 (5 bases). Per the germline V gene, CDR1 is ENHRY and CDR2 is SYGVKD. V was clipped by 8 bases and J by 1 base, with 9 bases between them. This CDR3 comprises 13 residues. For the CDR3, the DNA is TGTGCCATCGGGGACGGGAGCAATCAGCCCCAGCATTTT. Amino acid sequence: CAIGDGSNQPQHF.

This clonotype was detected only a few times. V is TRBV7-3 and J is TRBJ2-7, with 10 bases aligning to TRBD2. V was clipped by 4 bases and J by 4 bases; unmatched bases: 4. Germline V gene data show CDR1 as SGHTA and CDR2 as FQGTGA. The CDR3 consists of 14 residues. Here the CDR3 DNA reads TGTGCCAGCAGCTATAGCGGGGGGAGTTACGAGCAGTACTTC. The encoded protein is CASSYSGGSYEQYF.

The rearrangement joins TRBV19 to TRBJ1-2; D is unresolved. Trimming left V 5 bases short and J 2 bases short, with 9 bases between. Looked up from germline, CDR1 is LNHDA and CDR2 is SQIVND (reference sequence). The CDR3 is made up of 13 amino acids. CDR3 amino acids: CASSEGLNYGYTF. The CDR3 coding sequence is TGTGCCAGTAGTGAAGGGCTGAACTATGGCTACACCTTC. The full variable domain, its missing parts supplied by reference TRBV19 and TRBJ1-2, is DGGITQSPKYLFRKEGQNVTLSCEQNLNHDAMYWYRQDPGQGLRLIYYSQIVNDFQKGDIAEGYSVSREKKESFPLTVTSAQKNPTAFYLCASSEGLNYGYTFGSGTRLTVV.